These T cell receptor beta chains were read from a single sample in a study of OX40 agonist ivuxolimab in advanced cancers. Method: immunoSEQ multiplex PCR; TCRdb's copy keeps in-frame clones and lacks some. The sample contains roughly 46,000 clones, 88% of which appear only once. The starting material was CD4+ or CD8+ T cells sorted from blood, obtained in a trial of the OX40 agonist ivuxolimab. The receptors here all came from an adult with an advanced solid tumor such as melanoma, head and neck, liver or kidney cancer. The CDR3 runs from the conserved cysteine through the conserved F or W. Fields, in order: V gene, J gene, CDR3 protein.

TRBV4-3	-	CASSQEAGYEQYF
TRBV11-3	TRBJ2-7	CASSSGQGTYEQYF
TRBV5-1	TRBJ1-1	CASSHGQDTEAFF
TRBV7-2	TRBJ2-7	CASSLRRNSYEQYF
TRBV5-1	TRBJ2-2	CANAQGIGELFF
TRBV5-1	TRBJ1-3	CASSPGLMSSGNTIYF
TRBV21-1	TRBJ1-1	CASSPGKGAVGTEAFF
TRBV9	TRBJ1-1	CASSVSPNTEAFF
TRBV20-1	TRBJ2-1	CSARAYNEQFF
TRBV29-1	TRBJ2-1	CSVSPGQDYNEQFF
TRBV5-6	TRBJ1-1	CASSGTGVTEAFF
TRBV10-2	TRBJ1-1	CASSESPVNTEAFF
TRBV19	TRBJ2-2	CASSTMEGGLTGELFF
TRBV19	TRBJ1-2	CASSGQEMRGYTF
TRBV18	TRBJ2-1	CASSPRRPPDEQFF
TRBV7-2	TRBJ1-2	CASSLVAGTNYGYTF
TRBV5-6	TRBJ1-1	CASSSRTGGTVEAFF
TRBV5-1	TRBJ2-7	CASSLATGRDEQYF
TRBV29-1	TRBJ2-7	CSVRTGVYEQYF
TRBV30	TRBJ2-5	CARSGTSGRRQETQYF
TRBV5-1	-	CASSLSPGGYEQYF
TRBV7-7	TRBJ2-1	CASTLTPGPYNEQFF
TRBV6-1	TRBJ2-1	CASTILAGGGNEQFF
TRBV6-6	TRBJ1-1	CASSYLQANTEAFF
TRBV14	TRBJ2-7	CASSRYGSSYEQYF
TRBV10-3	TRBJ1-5	CAISEFNQPQHF
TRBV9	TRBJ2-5	CASSPRVWGPEETQYF
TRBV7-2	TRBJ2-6	CASSLEASSGANVLTF
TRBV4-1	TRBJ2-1	CASSLRDRYNEQFF
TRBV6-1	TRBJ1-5	CASSDNEGSNQPQHF
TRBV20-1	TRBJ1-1	CSARGLGEAFF
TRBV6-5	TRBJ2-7	CASSGSRGRRTQYF
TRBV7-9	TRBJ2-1	CASSFRGGEQFF
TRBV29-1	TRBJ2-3	CSVENTDTQYF
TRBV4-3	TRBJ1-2	CASSQDREAAGDGYTF
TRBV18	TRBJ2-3	CASSRKREGADTQYF
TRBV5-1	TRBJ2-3	CASSLQPSGSTDTQYF